The 5 T cell receptor beta chains reported below all come from one sample, sequenced in a study of cytomegalovirus exposure and HLA in healthy donors. 13 Jbeta primers and 60 Vbeta primers were used for the PCR. Profiled with immunoSEQ multiplex PCR; TCRdb holds only in-frame clones, not every one. Of 95,000 to 150,000 clones in the sample, roughly 75% were seen once. Sequences were obtained from PBMCs. Receptors were obtained from a man aged 30 to 45 in good health and CMV-seropositive.

CDR3 amino acids: CSVEGATASDTQYF. DNA of the CDR3: TGCAGCGTAGAGGGGGCGACGGCGTCTGATACGCAGTATTTT. V and J are TRBV29-1 and TRBJ2-3, with 7 bases that match TRBD1. Germline V CDR1 and CDR2: SQVTM, ANQGSEA. After removal of 6 bases from V and 6 bases from J, the junction contained 12 bases not matched to a gene. The CDR3 runs to 14 residues.

This sequence joins TRBV2 and TRBJ2-7, with 10 bases that match TRBD2. J gave up 4 bases and V 2 bases, and 5 bases lay outside the gene matches. This CDR3 is 15 amino acids long. Germline CDR1 and CDR2: SNHLY and FYNNEI. CDR3 coding DNA: TGTGCCAGCAGTGAATTGGGGACTAGCGAGTACGAGCAGTACTTC. Translating gives CASSELGTSEYEQYF.

The CDR3 DNA sequence: TGTGCCAGCAGTTTACAGGGGGAAATCTACTACGAGCAGTACTTC. It yields the protein CASSLQGEIYYEQYF. The V and J genes are TRBV27 and TRBJ2-7; 7 bases fit TRBD1. The germline V gene has CDR1 MNHEY and CDR2 SMNVEV (reference sequence). The CDR3 extends over 15 amino acids. The V segment lost 2 bases and the J segment 3 bases; nucleotides outside the gene matches: 7.

The chain couples TRBV27 to TRBJ2-5; D is uncertain. V was shortened by 7 bases and J by 13 bases, with 10 bases between the two germline ends. Per germline, CDR1 MNHEY and CDR2 SMNVEV (reference sequence). The CDR3 loop spans 9 amino acids. Here the CDR3 DNA reads TGTGCCAGCATCGGGTACCGGTACTTC. It codes for CASIGYRYF.

This chain uses TRBV6-1 with TRBJ2-6; TRBD1 matches at 7 bases. The CDR3 is 15 amino acids. Trimming cost V 11 bases and J 3 bases; bases outside gene matches: 10. Per germline, CDR1 MNHNS and CDR2 SASEGT. The CDR3 sequence is CAATDRTDGANVLTF. CDR3 DNA: TGTGCCGCGACGGACAGGACTGATGGGGCCAACGTCCTGACTTTC.